The sequence of this T cell receptor beta chain was determined in a study of T cell repertoires in cytomegalovirus infection. Whole-study results and caveats: It was HLA-C-restricted CMV-specific TCR beta clonotypes that dominated the response ex vivo.

In TCRdb, the reads were re-called with MiXCR into one record per CDR3 protein. The table has roughly 800,000 distinct CDR3 sequences, about 28% seen once. With respect to this clonotype: As yet, its antigen is unknown.

V was pared by 6 bases and J by 3 bases, with 7 bases of the junction left unmatched. Looked up from germline, CDR1 is LNHNV and CDR2 is YYDKDF (reference sequence). The CDR3 runs to 14 residues. This chain links TRBV15 with TRBJ2-7, with 8 bases that match TRBD1. The specimen was cultured CD8+ T cells from PBMCs, collected from culture after CMV antigen stimulation. This TCR was sampled from a human donor in good health (CMV status not recorded). Some clones in this sample may be carry-over from other donors' samples. The CDR3 protein is CATSTPDRVYEQYV. Written as DNA, the CDR3 is TGTGCCACCAGTACTCCGGACAGGGTCTACGAGCAGTACGTC.